This TCR beta chain was recorded in a study of blood T cell repertoires in COVID-19. Study in general: Whether acute or convalescent, the COVID-19 samples came from the United States, Italy and Spain. Nucleic acid was either cDNA or gDNA, and it came from T cells, B-cell-depleted T cells, or PBMCs.

V was shortened by 3 bases and J by 5 bases, with 8 bases between the two germline ends. The CDR3 has 13 residues. Followed longitudinally, the Seattle patients had been enrolled during active infection. In the original processing: Amplification from reference gene primers served as the basis for estimated nucleated cell counts. Libraries were prepared by immunoSEQ multiplex PCR; TCRdb keeps only in-frame clonotypes and omits some of them. The V and J calls and the clone size are those of that table, but D and trimming were determined from the DNA. In the table there are some 250,000 clones, approximately 87% of which are singletons.

The chain links TRBV12-3 or TRBV12-4 to TRBJ1-5; TRBD1 might be the D (5 bases). This receptor was identified in a woman aged 25 to 45 with COVID-19, enrolled during active disease. The sample taken for sequencing was peripheral blood. CDR3 sequence reads: CASSFRGDQPQHF. CDR3 in DNA: TGTGCCAGCAGTTTCCGGGGGGATCAGCCCCAGCATTTT.